This TCR beta chain stems from a study of blood T cell repertoires in COVID-19. Study context: Sites across the United States, Italy and Spain contributed samples from acute and convalescent COVID-19. T cells, B-cell-depleted T cells, or PBMCs supplied cDNA or gDNA.

The trim removed 7 bases at V and 1 base at J, leaving 9 bases unmatched. The CDR3 extends over 16 amino acids. The V gene's germline CDR1 is SGHVS and CDR2 FNYEAQ. Profiled with immunoSEQ multiplex PCR; TCRdb holds only in-frame clones, not every one. The sample contains roughly 180,000 clones, 88% of which appear only once. The receptor was derived from a woman aged 25 to 39 with acute or convalescent COVID-19. The sample comprised peripheral blood. V is TRBV7-6 and J is TRBJ2-1, with 8 nucleotides matching TRBD2. CDR3 sequence reads: CASTFGPSGSYNEQFF. Here the CDR3 DNA reads TGTGCCAGCACCTTTGGGCCTAGCGGGTCCTACAATGAGCAGTTCTTC.